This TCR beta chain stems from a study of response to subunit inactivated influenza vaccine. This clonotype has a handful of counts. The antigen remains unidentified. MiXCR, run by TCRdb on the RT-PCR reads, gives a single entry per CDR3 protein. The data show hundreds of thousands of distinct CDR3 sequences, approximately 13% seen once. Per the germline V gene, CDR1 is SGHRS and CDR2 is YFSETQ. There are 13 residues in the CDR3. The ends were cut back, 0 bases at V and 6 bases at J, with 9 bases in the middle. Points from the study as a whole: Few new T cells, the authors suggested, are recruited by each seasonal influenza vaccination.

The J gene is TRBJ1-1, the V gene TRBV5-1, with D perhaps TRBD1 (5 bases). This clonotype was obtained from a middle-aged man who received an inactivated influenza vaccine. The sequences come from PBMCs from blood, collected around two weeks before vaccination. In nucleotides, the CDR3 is TGCGCCAGCAGCTTGGTCCGGGGGTCTGAAGCTTTCTTT. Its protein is CASSLVRGSEAFF.